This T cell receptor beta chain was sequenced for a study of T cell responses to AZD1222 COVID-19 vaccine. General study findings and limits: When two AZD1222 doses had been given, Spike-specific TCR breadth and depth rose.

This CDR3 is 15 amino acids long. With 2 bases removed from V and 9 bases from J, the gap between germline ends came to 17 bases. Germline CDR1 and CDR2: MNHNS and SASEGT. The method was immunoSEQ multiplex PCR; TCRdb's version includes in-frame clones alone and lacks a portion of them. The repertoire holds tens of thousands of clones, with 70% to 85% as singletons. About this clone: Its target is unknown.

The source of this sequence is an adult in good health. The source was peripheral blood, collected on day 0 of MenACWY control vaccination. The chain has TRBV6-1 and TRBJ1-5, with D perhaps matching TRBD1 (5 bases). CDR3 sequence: CASSEFDSAFRPQHF. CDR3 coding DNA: TGTGCCAGCAGTGAATTTGACAGCGCCTTTAGGCCCCAGCATTTT.